This entry lists 11 T cell receptor beta chains sequenced from one sample in a study of T-cell memory formation after mild COVID-19. TCRdb fed the 5' RACE reads into MiXCR, producing one record per CDR3 protein. Counted here are under 250,000 distinct CDR3 sequences, under 30% occurring once; the ten biggest clones make up roughly 10%. Sequenced: PBMCs or a T cell subset sorted from them (not recorded which). These receptors all come from an adult woman who had mild COVID-19 (a few samples of this study predate the infection). Cell type and time point are not known.

This clonotype was recorded a few times. DNA of the CDR3: TGTGCCAGCAGCTTAGTTCAGCCAGATACGCAGTATTTT. Its translation is CASSLVQPDTQYF. This chain joins TRBV7-9 and TRBJ2-3, with no clear D. The CDR3 spans 13 residues. Deletions cut 1 base from V and 4 bases from J, with 6 bases between. The germline gives CDR1 SEHNR, CDR2 FQNEAQ (reference sequence).

V gene TRBV5-1 combines with J gene TRBJ2-1; unclear D gene. CDR1 and CDR2 from the germline V gene are SGHRS and YFSETQ. V gave up 0 bases and J gave up 6 bases, with 7 bases separating them. The CDR3 loop spans 13 amino acids. The CDR3 reads CASSLDIRNEQFF. The CDR3 DNA reads TGCGCCAGCAGCTTGGACATTCGCAATGAGCAGTTCTTC.

The chain carries TRBV7-9 and TRBJ2-7; D may correspond to TRBD1 or TRBD2 (5 bases each). Trimming removed 3 bases from V and 4 bases from J, with 16 bases in between. Germline loops: CDR1 SEHNR, CDR2 FQNEAQ (reference sequence). The CDR3 is made up of 15 amino acids. The CDR3 DNA is TGTGCCAGCAGCTTCTACGTTGGGGGTGAATACGAGCAGTACTTC. Protein: CASSFYVGGEYEQYF. The whole variable domain, filled in from reference TRBV7-9 and TRBJ2-7, reads DTGVSQNPRHKITKRGQNVTFRCDPISEHNRLYWYRQTLGQGPEFLTYFQNEAQLEKSRLLSDRFSAERPKGSFSTLEIQRTEQGDSAMYLCASSFYVGGEYEQYFGPGTRLTVT.

The chain recombines TRBV24-1 with TRBJ2-5; no reliable D call. The V gene lost 0 bases and the J gene lost 2 bases, with 6 bases spanning the gap. The germline V gene has CDR1 KGHDR and CDR2 SFDVKD. This CDR3 region has 14 residues. The CDR3 sequence: CATSDLRYQETQYF. CDR3 in DNA: TGTGCCACCAGTGATTTGCGGTATCAAGAGACCCAGTACTTC.

This clonotype was observed a handful of times. The V gene is TRBV5-5, the J gene TRBJ1-1, with TRBD1 as a possible D gene (6 bases). The CDR3 sequence is 17 residues long. Germline CDR1 reads SGHKS; CDR2 reads YYEKEE (reference sequence). V lost 2 bases and J lost 0, with 17 bases in between. The CDR3 loop reads CASSFSKGGHLNTEAFF. For the CDR3, the DNA is TGTGCCAGCAGCTTCTCAAAAGGGGGACACTTGAACACTGAAGCTTTCTTT.

The chain carries TRBV12-3 or TRBV12-4 and TRBJ2-1, with 9 nucleotides matching TRBD2. CDR3 length: 15 residues. Trimming at V came to 6 bases and at J to 6 bases, leaving 9 bases not matched to a gene. Written as DNA, the CDR3 is TGTGCCAGCAGCCCATTAGCGGGAGCGACCAATGAGCAGTTCTTC. As protein: CASSPLAGATNEQFF.

The genes are TRBV4-2 and TRBJ2-1, with D hard to call. V was trimmed by 3 bases and J by 2 bases, leaving 11 bases between them. Germline assignment: CDR1 LGHNA and CDR2 YNFKEQ. The CDR3 is made up of 15 amino acids. The CDR3 region is CASSHETLAYNEQFF. CDR3 DNA sequence: TGTGCCAGCAGCCACGAGACGCTAGCCTACAATGAGCAGTTCTTC.

The chain recombines TRBV7-2 with TRBJ2-1; a possible D gene is TRBD2 (5 bases). Germline V gene sequence: CDR1 SGHTA, CDR2 FQGNSA. Trimming removed 2 bases from V and 7 bases from J, with 12 bases in between. The length of the CDR3 is 14 residues. The DNA of the CDR3 is TGTGCCAGCAGCTTAACAGTCGGGGTAAATGAGCAGTTCTTC. The encoded protein is CASSLTVGVNEQFF.

This clonotype occurred many times. This chain links TRBV9 with TRBJ2-6; 9 nucleotides match TRBD1. V lost 4 bases to trimming and J lost 4 bases; unmatched junction nucleotides: 3. Germline V gene data show CDR1 as SGDLS and CDR2 as YYNGEE. The CDR3 consists of 15 residues. The CDR3, as DNA: TGTGCCAGCAGCCTACAGGGGGCCGGGGCCAACGTCCTGACTTTC. Protein product: CASSLQGAGANVLTF.

J is TRBJ2-1 and V is TRBV10-3; no firm D call. Germline V lookup: CDR1 ENHRY, CDR2 SYGVKD. This CDR3 spans 15 amino acids. Trimming pared 3 bases from V and 0 bases from J, leaving 9 bases between. Here the CDR3 reads CAISESESSYNEQFF. The CDR3 DNA sequence: TGTGCCATCAGTGAATCTGAGAGCTCCTACAATGAGCAGTTCTTC.

A few counts support this clonotype. The chain uses TRBV7-2 and TRBJ1-6; D is undetermined. Germline V gene sequence: CDR1 SGHTA, CDR2 FQGNSA. Between the trimmed V and J ends, which lost 4 bases and 11 bases, there was a span of 15 bases. The CDR3 is 14 amino acids. Written as DNA, the CDR3 is TGTGCCAGCAGCTGGGGTCCCACGGGAGCACCCCTCCACTTT. Amino acids: CASSWGPTGAPLHF.